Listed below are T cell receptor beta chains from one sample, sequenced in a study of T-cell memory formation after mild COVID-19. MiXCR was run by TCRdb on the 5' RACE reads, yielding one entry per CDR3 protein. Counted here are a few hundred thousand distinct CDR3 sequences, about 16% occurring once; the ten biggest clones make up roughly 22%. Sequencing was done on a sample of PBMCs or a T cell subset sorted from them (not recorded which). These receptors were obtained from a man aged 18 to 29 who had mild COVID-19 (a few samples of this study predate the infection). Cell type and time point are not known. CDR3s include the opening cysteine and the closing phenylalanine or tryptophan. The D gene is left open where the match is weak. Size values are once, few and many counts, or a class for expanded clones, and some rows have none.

cdr3_nt: TGTGCCAGCAGCTTAGTCGGGACGAACACCGGGGAGCTGTTTTTT
cdr3_aa: CASSLVGTNTGELFF
j_call: TRBJ2-2
clone_size: few
d_call: NA
v_call: TRBV7-9

cdr3_nt: TGTGCCAGCAGCCCCGGGGATAGCGGTGCTCAAGAGACCCAGTACTTC
cdr3_aa: CASSPGDSGAQETQYF
j_call: TRBJ2-5
clone_size: NA
d_call: NA
v_call: TRBV4-2

cdr3_nt: TGTGCCAGCAGTTACTCCGCATCACCCCTCCACTTT
cdr3_aa: CASSYSASPLHF
j_call: TRBJ1-6
clone_size: few
d_call: NA
v_call: TRBV6-5

cdr3_nt: TGCGCCAGCAGCCAAGAGAACACTCCTTATCAGCCCCAGCATTTT
cdr3_aa: CASSQENTPYQPQHF
j_call: TRBJ1-5
clone_size: few
d_call: NA
v_call: TRBV4-3

cdr3_nt: TGTGCCAGCAGCGGGGGGGTACGTGAGACCCAGTACTTC
cdr3_aa: CASSGGVRETQYF
j_call: TRBJ2-5
clone_size: few
d_call: NA
v_call: TRBV9

cdr3_nt: TGTGCCAGCAGCCAGAACGGAGTAAACACTGAAGCTTTCTTT
cdr3_aa: CASSQNGVNTEAFF
j_call: TRBJ1-1
clone_size: few
d_call: NA
v_call: TRBV3-1

cdr3_nt: TGTGCCAGCAGTTACCCGACTAGGGAGCAGTTCTTC
cdr3_aa: CASSYPTREQFF
j_call: TRBJ2-1
clone_size: few
d_call: NA
v_call: TRBV6-2/TRBV6-3

cdr3_nt: TGCGCCAGCAGCGTACAGGGGCGCGGGAATGAGCAGTTCTTC
cdr3_aa: CASSVQGRGNEQFF
j_call: TRBJ2-1
clone_size: many
d_call: TRBD1
v_call: TRBV4-3

cdr3_nt: TGCAGTGCTAGAGATATGTTAGGTCAGCCCCAGCATTTT
cdr3_aa: CSARDMLGQPQHF
j_call: TRBJ1-5
clone_size: NA
d_call: NA
v_call: TRBV20-1

cdr3_nt: TGTGCCAGCAGCTTTCCGGGACAGGGCACTGAAGCTTTCTTT
cdr3_aa: CASSFPGQGTEAFF
j_call: TRBJ1-1
clone_size: few
d_call: TRBD1
v_call: TRBV7-3

cdr3_nt: TGTGCCAGCAGTCTGACGGGTGGCTACACCTTC
cdr3_aa: CASSLTGGYTF
j_call: TRBJ1-2
clone_size: NA
d_call: NA
v_call: TRBV12-3/TRBV12-4

cdr3_nt: TGTGCCAGCAGCGTACGGGATCTAGCCAAAAACATTCAGTACTTC
cdr3_aa: CASSVRDLAKNIQYF
j_call: TRBJ2-4
clone_size: few
d_call: NA
v_call: TRBV9

cdr3_nt: TGTGCCAGCAGTTACCCAAGACAGGGGGGTCGAGGGGGCTACACCTTC
cdr3_aa: CASSYPRQGGRGGYTF
j_call: TRBJ1-2
clone_size: few
d_call: TRBD1
v_call: TRBV6-5

cdr3_nt: TGCAGTGCTGCCGGGAGCCACAATGAGCAGTTCTTC
cdr3_aa: CSAAGSHNEQFF
j_call: TRBJ2-1
clone_size: few
d_call: NA
v_call: TRBV20-1

cdr3_nt: TGTGCCAGCAGTTATAAAGGGGACCAGCCCCAGCATTTT
cdr3_aa: CASSYKGDQPQHF
j_call: TRBJ1-5
clone_size: few
d_call: NA
v_call: TRBV6-5

cdr3_nt: TGTGCCAGCAGACCGGGGGGCTATGGCTACACCTTC
cdr3_aa: CASRPGGYGYTF
j_call: TRBJ1-2
clone_size: NA
d_call: NA
v_call: TRBV12-3/TRBV12-4

cdr3_nt: TGTGCCAGCAGTCCCAACATGGTTCAGCCCCAGCATTTT
cdr3_aa: CASSPNMVQPQHF
j_call: TRBJ1-5
clone_size: few
d_call: NA
v_call: TRBV27

cdr3_nt: TGTGCCAGCAGCCGAAACGACCTTCAGGGTTGGGAGACCCAGTACTTC
cdr3_aa: CASSRNDLQGWETQYF
j_call: TRBJ2-5
clone_size: NA
d_call: NA
v_call: TRBV11-2

cdr3_nt: TGCAGTGCTACTCATGGGACAGACGTAGAGACCCAGTACTTC
cdr3_aa: CSATHGTDVETQYF
j_call: TRBJ2-5
clone_size: few
d_call: TRBD1
v_call: TRBV20-1

cdr3_nt: TGTGCCAGCATCTCCCAGGAGGAGACCCAGTACTTC
cdr3_aa: CASISQEETQYF
j_call: TRBJ2-5
clone_size: NA
d_call: NA
v_call: TRBV6-6

cdr3_nt: TGCGCCAGCAGCTTGTTAAGCTCCGGGGAGAACACTGAAGCTTTCTTT
cdr3_aa: CASSLLSSGENTEAFF
j_call: TRBJ1-1
clone_size: many
d_call: NA
v_call: TRBV5-1

cdr3_nt: TGTGCCAGCAGCAACCCCGCCAAAAGTGAAAAACTGTTTTTT
cdr3_aa: CASSNPAKSEKLFF
j_call: TRBJ1-4
clone_size: few
d_call: NA
v_call: TRBV7-9

cdr3_nt: TGTGCCAGCAGCGGGCTAGCGGGGGGCACCGGGGAGCTGTTTTTT
cdr3_aa: CASSGLAGGTGELFF
j_call: TRBJ2-2
clone_size: NA
d_call: TRBD2
v_call: TRBV9

cdr3_nt: TGTGCCAGCAGCTTAGTGGAGGGCTATGGCTACACCTTC
cdr3_aa: CASSLVEGYGYTF
j_call: TRBJ1-2
clone_size: few
d_call: NA
v_call: TRBV7-2

cdr3_nt: TGTGCCAGCAGTTACGGTACCCGGCTGGAGCAGTACTTC
cdr3_aa: CASSYGTRLEQYF
j_call: TRBJ2-7
clone_size: NA
d_call: NA
v_call: TRBV6-5

cdr3_nt: TGTGCCAGCAGCTGGATGCCTGGGAGCAATCAGCCCCAGCATTTT
cdr3_aa: CASSWMPGSNQPQHF
j_call: TRBJ1-5
clone_size: many
d_call: NA
v_call: TRBV7-2

cdr3_nt: TGTGCCAGCAGTAACTTACAGGGGCTCCAAGAGACCCAGTACTTC
cdr3_aa: CASSNLQGLQETQYF
j_call: TRBJ2-5
clone_size: NA
d_call: TRBD1
v_call: TRBV6-5